Presented here are 32 T cell receptor beta chains from one specimen sequenced in a study of response to subunit inactivated influenza vaccine. Each CDR3 protein is one row after TCRdb ran MiXCR on the RT-PCR reads. The data hold approximately 200,000 distinct CDR3 sequences, with about an eighth observed a single time. The material sequenced was CD8+ T cells sorted from PBMCs, taken more than 4 days after vaccination. These receptors were taken from a man aged 50 to 59 who received an inactivated influenza vaccine.

This clonotype was counted a few times. The chain uses TRBV7-7 and TRBJ2-5; 13 positions agree with TRBD2. The CDR3 length is 18 residues. Germline V lookup: CDR1 SSHAT, CDR2 FNYEAQ (reference sequence). With 5 bases clipped from V and 5 bases from J, the junction kept 14 bases outside the gene matches. The CDR3 DNA reads TGTGCCAGCAGCCCGGGACTAGCGGGACGATACCTCAAGGAGACCCAGTACTTC. Translating it yields CASSPGLAGRYLKETQYF.

In its sample, this clonotype was seen a few times. The J gene is TRBJ2-7, the V gene TRBV28; 9 bases agree with TRBD2. Germline CDR1 and CDR2: MDHEN and SYDVKM. With V trimmed by 8 bases and J by 7 bases, 15 bases remained unmatched. The CDR3 loop spans 15 amino acids. CDR3 sequence (DNA): TGTGCCAGCTCTCCCCCGGGACTAGCCACTACGGAGCAGTACTTC. Translation: CASSPPGLATTEQYF.

This clonotype has only a few counts. The chain carries TRBV3-1 and TRBJ2-2; D perhaps matches TRBD2 (6 bases). The germline V gene encodes CDR1 LGHDT and CDR2 YNNKEL (reference sequence). The V end lost 0 bases, the J end lost 3 bases, and 8 bases lay between the germline ends. The CDR3 extends over 15 amino acids. CDR3 in amino acids: CASSQDGGYTGELFF. The CDR3 DNA is TGTGCCAGCAGCCAAGATGGGGGGTACACCGGGGAGCTGTTTTTT.

This clonotype has a handful of counts. The rearrangement links TRBV4-2 to TRBJ2-3, with D unclear. This CDR3 comprises 14 residues. The ends were cut back, 10 bases at V and 2 bases at J, with 16 bases in the middle. Germline CDR1 reads LGHNA; CDR2 reads YNFKEQ. CDR3 in DNA: TGTGCCACCCGGGCTATTGGGGTCACAGATACGCAGTATTTT. This gives the protein CATRAIGVTDTQYF.

This clonotype was counted between two and nine times. The chain joins TRBV6-1 to TRBJ2-1; TRBD2 aligns across 10 bases. This CDR3 is built from 15 residues. CDR1 is MNHNS and CDR2 is SASEGT in the germline V gene. V shed 6 bases and J 6 bases; nucleotides not matched to a gene: 8. CDR3 loop: CASSALAGVSNEQFF. As DNA, the CDR3 is TGTGCCAGCAGCGCCCTAGCGGGAGTAAGCAATGAGCAGTTCTTC.

This clonotype showed up just a few times. The chain joins TRBV7-2 to TRBJ2-1; 7 bases map to TRBD2. Looked up from germline, CDR1 is SGHTA and CDR2 is FQGNSA. With V trimmed by 4 bases and J by 7 bases, 1 base remained unmatched. The CDR3 is 12 residues long. The CDR3 DNA reads as TGTGCCAGCAGCTGGGGGGGGAATGAGCAGTTCTTC. This codes for CASSWGGNEQFF. The complete variable domain, with remaining parts taken from reference TRBV7-2 and TRBJ2-1, reads GAGVSQSPSNKVTEKGKDVELRCDPISGHTALYWYRQSLGQGLEFLIYFQGNSAPDKSGLPSDRFSAERTGGSVSTLTIQRTQQEDSAVYLCASSWGGNEQFFGPGTRLTVL.

This clonotype was observed a few times. This chain uses TRBV5-1 with TRBJ2-1; either TRBD1 or TRBD2 may supply D (5 bases each). The V and J ends lost 4 bases and 3 bases respectively, with 8 bases between them. The CDR3 has 13 residues. CDR1 SGHRS and CDR2 YFSETQ come from the germline V gene. CDR3 coding DNA: TGCGCCAGCAGCGGGGGATACTACAATGAGCAGTTCTTC. Translated, it gives CASSGGYYNEQFF. Complete variable domain (other parts from reference TRBV5-1 and TRBJ2-1): KAGVTQTPRYLIKTRGQQVTLSCSPISGHRSVSWYQQTPGQGLQFLFEYFSETQRNKGNFPGRFSGRQFSNSRSEMNVSTLELGDSALYLCASSGGYYNEQFFGPGTRLTVL.

This clonotype was counted only a few times. The gene calls are TRBV12-3 or TRBV12-4 and TRBJ1-1; no definite D call. The CDR3 consists of 13 residues. Trimming left V 6 bases short and J 0 bases short, with 8 bases between. The CDR3 region is CASRGSLNTEAFF. The CDR3 DNA sequence: TGTGCCAGCAGGGGAAGTCTGAACACTGAAGCTTTCTTT.

In its sample, this clonotype was seen a few times. The chain's CDR3 is CSVEDAAGYTF. In DNA form, the CDR3 reads TGCAGCGTTGAAGATGCGGCTGGCTACACCTTC. The chain links TRBV29-1 to TRBJ1-2; no firm D call. Trimming pared 0 bases from V and 7 bases from J, leaving 6 bases between. CDR1 and CDR2 from the germline V gene are SQVTM and ANQGSEA. The CDR3 covers 11 residues.

This clonotype was counted many times. The chain has TRBV27 and TRBJ2-2, with 10 nucleotides matching TRBD1. Germline CDR1 is MNHEY and CDR2 is SMNVEV (reference sequence). After removal of 5 bases from V and 2 bases from J, the junction contained 8 bases not matched to a gene. This CDR3 has 17 amino acids. CDR3 sequence (DNA): TGTGCCAGCAGTATGCACCGGGACAGGGGAAACACCGGGGAGCTGTTTTTT. Protein sequence: CASSMHRDRGNTGELFF.

This clonotype appeared a few times. This chain links TRBV11-2 with TRBJ2-3, with 14 bases lining up with TRBD2. The CDR3 has 16 amino acids. Germline CDR1 reads SGHAT; CDR2 reads FQNNGV. V lost 4 bases and J lost 4; bases outside the gene matches: 4. CDR3 nucleotides: TGTGCCAGCAGCTGGGGACTAGCGGGAGAGGCAGATACGCAGTATTTT. Residues: CASSWGLAGEADTQYF.

This clonotype was seen a handful of times. The chain links TRBV20-1 to TRBJ2-1; 8 bases agree with TRBD1. Germline loops: CDR1 DFQATT, CDR2 SNEGSKA (reference sequence). The CDR3 consists of 16 residues. Germline trimming cut 1 base from V and 2 bases from J; bases unmatched to any gene: 7. This CDR3 is CSARAIPGQAYNEQFF. The DNA for the CDR3 is TGCAGTGCTAGAGCTATCCCGGGACAGGCCTACAATGAGCAGTTCTTC.

This sequence joins TRBV6-4 and TRBJ2-2; 13 bases match TRBD2. Germline CDR1 reads MRHNA; CDR2 reads SNTAGT. The CDR3 runs 18 residues. J gave up 4 bases and V 6 bases, and 11 bases lay outside the gene matches. The CDR3 nucleotides are TGTGCCAGCAGCCCGGGACTAGCGGGGTATGGGGCCACCGGGGAGCTGTTTTTT. It translates to CASSPGLAGYGATGELFF.

V is TRBV7-9 and J is TRBJ1-2; the D gene is possibly TRBD1 (5 bases). The CDR3 has 17 residues. Germline values: CDR1 SEHNR, CDR2 FQNEAQ (reference sequence). The V end lost 5 bases, the J end lost 2 bases, and 21 bases lay between the germline ends. For the CDR3, the DNA is TGTGCCAGCAGCCTGACAGAACTCGTGGGTTTAAACTATGGCTACACCTTC. Protein sequence: CASSLTELVGLNYGYTF.

This clonotype was seen a handful of times. This chain connects TRBV29-1 to TRBJ2-3; the match to TRBD1 covers 7 bases. CDR3 length: 15 residues. J was trimmed by 2 bases and V by 0 bases; bases with no gene match: 5. In germline, CDR1 is SQVTM, CDR2 ANQGSEA. The CDR3 spells CSVEEYEGATDTQYF. As DNA, the CDR3 is TGCAGCGTTGAAGAGTATGAGGGGGCCACAGATACGCAGTATTTT.

V gene TRBV9 combines with J gene TRBJ1-1, with D perhaps TRBD1 (6 bases). In germline, CDR1 is SGDLS, CDR2 YYNGEE. This CDR3 contains 16 residues. V was pared by 0 bases and J by 3 bases, with 15 bases between. CDR3 bases: TGTGCCAGCAGCGTAGTTGGGGGGCCAGGGGACACTGAAGCTTTCTTT. The encoded protein is CASSVVGGPGDTEAFF.

J is TRBJ2-7 and V is TRBV4-3; TRBD2 matches at 8 bases. The germline CDR1 and CDR2 sequences are LGHNA and YSLEER. The CDR3 loop spans 17 amino acids. The J segment lost 3 bases and the V segment lost 1 base, leaving 11 bases of the junction unmatched. The chain's CDR3 is CASSQGAASGSFYEQYF. Written as DNA, the CDR3 is TGCGCCAGCAGCCAAGGGGCGGCTAGCGGGTCCTTCTACGAGCAGTACTTC.

The J gene is TRBJ2-7, the V gene TRBV4-1, with TRBD2 matching over 9 bases. Germline V CDR1 and CDR2: MGHRA, YSYEKL. The CDR3 covers 13 residues. J was trimmed by 5 bases and V by 5 bases; bases with no gene match: 4. In nucleotides, the CDR3 is TGCGCCAGCAGCACGGGACTAGCCCACGAGCAGTACTTC. As protein: CASSTGLAHEQYF.

The chain joins TRBV10-3 to TRBJ2-3; the D is unclear. The CDR3 loop spans 11 amino acids. V lost 6 bases to trimming and J lost 6 bases, with 7 bases between them. Germline assignment: CDR1 ENHRY and CDR2 SYGVKD. In DNA form, the CDR3 reads TGTGCCATCAGAGTCAGCGATACGCAGTATTTT. Translating it yields CAIRVSDTQYF.

The chain combines TRBV29-1 with TRBJ2-2, with 8 nucleotides matching TRBD1. This CDR3 region has 14 residues. Germline V gene lookup returns CDR1 SQVTM and CDR2 ANQGSEA. With 6 bases clipped from V and 4 bases from J, the junction kept 7 bases outside the gene matches. The CDR3 nucleotides read TGCAGCGTCCGGACAGGGCTTCGCACCGGGGAGCTGTTTTTT. Its protein product is CSVRTGLRTGELFF.

This clonotype has only a few counts. The gene calls are TRBV7-2 and TRBJ2-1; TRBD2 might be the D (6 bases). In germline, CDR1 is SGHTA, CDR2 FQGNSA. This CDR3 contains 15 residues. With 5 bases removed from V and 5 bases from J, the gap between germline ends came to 16 bases. The CDR3 DNA sequence: TGTGCCAGCAGCCCTGGAGGGCCGGGAGACAATGAGCAGTTCTTC. Encoded protein: CASSPGGPGDNEQFF.

At least ten counts were recorded for this clonotype. The V and J genes are TRBV6-5 and TRBJ2-2, with D maybe TRBD2 (5 bases). Germline CDR1 MNHEY, CDR2 SVGAGI. Trimming removed 11 bases at V and 6 bases at J, with 10 bases between. The length of the CDR3 is 11 residues. The CDR3 DNA reads as TGTGCCGTACTAGTCTCCGGGGAGCTGTTTTTT. This codes for CAVLVSGELFF.

J is TRBJ1-5 and V is TRBV9; D is perhaps TRBD1 (5 bases). V was cut by 0 bases and J by 5 bases, with 12 bases left in between. Germline V gene data show CDR1 as SGDLS and CDR2 as YYNGEE. The CDR3 loop spans 15 amino acids. CDR3 loop: CASSVESGFHQPQHF. As DNA, the CDR3 is TGTGCCAGCAGCGTAGAGTCAGGGTTTCATCAGCCCCAGCATTTT. Complete variable domain (other parts from reference TRBV9 and TRBJ1-5): DSGVTQTPKHLITATGQRVTLRCSPRSGDLSVYWYQQSLDQGLQFLIQYYNGEERAKGNILERFSAQQFPDLHSELNLSSLELGDSALYFCASSVESGFHQPQHFGDGTRLSIL.

This clonotype came up a few times. The chain carries TRBV7-9 and TRBJ2-3; D unresolved. The CDR3 covers 12 residues. Germline values: CDR1 SEHNR, CDR2 FQNEAQ (reference sequence). Trimming stripped 6 bases from V and 8 bases from J, with 12 bases between. CDR3 in amino acids: CASRGGPGTQYF. The CDR3, as DNA: TGTGCCAGCAGGGGCGGACCGGGTACGCAGTATTTT.

The chain couples TRBV19 to TRBJ2-2; D is uncertain. The V gene's germline CDR1 is LNHDA and CDR2 SQIVND (reference sequence). The CDR3 covers 14 residues. V was trimmed by 3 bases and J by 0 bases, leaving 5 bases between them. The CDR3 DNA is TGTGCCAGTAGTATTGGGCCGAACACCGGGGAGCTGTTTTTT. Encoded protein: CASSIGPNTGELFF.

The rearrangement uses TRBV12-3 or TRBV12-4 and TRBJ1-1; D remains unclear. Trimming stripped 8 bases from V and 1 base from J, with 14 bases between. The CDR3 is 14 amino acids. CDR3 sequence reads: CASSSVRENTEAFF. CDR3 DNA: TGTGCCAGCTCCTCGGTAAGGGAGAACACTGAAGCTTTCTTT.

This clonotype turned up a few times. V usage is TRBV4-1 and J usage is TRBJ2-3; maybe TRBD2 (6 bases). CDR1 is MGHRA, CDR2 YSYEKL, per germline. V was pared by 0 bases and J by 4 bases, with 14 bases between. This CDR3 region has 16 residues. This chain's CDR3 is CASSQDWGRRSDTQYF. The CDR3, as DNA: TGCGCCAGCAGCCAAGATTGGGGGAGGAGGTCAGATACGCAGTATTTT.

In its sample, this clonotype was seen many times. The chain links TRBV6-5 to TRBJ1-5; D is perhaps TRBD1 (6 bases). Germline-derived CDR1 and CDR2 are MNHEY and SVGAGI. The V gene lost 4 bases and the J gene lost 3 bases, with 13 bases spanning the gap. CDR3 size: 15 residues. CDR3 protein: CASSLERTDNQPQHF. DNA for the CDR3: TGTGCCAGCAGTTTAGAGAGGACAGACAATCAGCCCCAGCATTTT.

This clonotype was counted a few times. The chain joins TRBV3-1 to TRBJ2-4; a weak D match, TRBD2 (5 bases). Trimming took 0 bases from V and 8 from J, leaving 11 bases between them. Germline V lookup: CDR1 LGHDT, CDR2 YNNKEL (reference sequence). The CDR3 spans 14 residues. The CDR3 region is CASSQDDLADIQYF. The CDR3 bases are TGTGCCAGCAGCCAAGATGACCTAGCTGACATTCAGTACTTC.

This chain links TRBV3-1 with TRBJ2-7, with D possibly being TRBD2 (5 bases). Germline V gives CDR1 LGHDT, CDR2 YNNKEL (reference sequence). The CDR3 covers 14 residues. The germline V and J ends were trimmed by 1 base and 5 bases, with 12 bases remaining between them. This CDR3 is CASSQGGPSDEQYF. CDR3 in DNA: TGTGCCAGCAGCCAAGGAGGGCCATCCGACGAGCAGTACTTC.

V usage is TRBV6-5 and J usage is TRBJ1-1; a weak D match, TRBD1 (5 bases). Germline V gene lookup returns CDR1 MNHEY and CDR2 SVGAGI. The CDR3 runs to 15 residues. Between the trimmed V and J ends, which lost 0 bases and 0 bases, there was a span of 8 bases. Here the CDR3 DNA reads TGTGCCAGCAGTTACTCGAAGGGGTTGAACACTGAAGCTTTCTTT. As protein: CASSYSKGLNTEAFF.

This clonotype was found a few times. V and J are TRBV6-2 or TRBV6-3 and TRBJ2-1, with D possibly matching TRBD2 (7 bases). Germline V lookup: CDR1 MNHEY, CDR2 SVGEGT. The ends were cut back, 6 bases at V and 4 bases at J, with 10 bases in the middle. The CDR3 sequence is 13 residues long. CDR3 in DNA: TGTGCCAGCAGCGGGGGGCTTTACAATGAGCAGTTCTTC. Residues: CASSGGLYNEQFF.